This is a list of T cell receptor beta chains from one sample in a study of T cell responses to AZD1222 COVID-19 vaccine. Produced via immunoSEQ multiplex PCR; TCRdb's table is partial and in-frame only. Here the sample spans fewer than 120,000 clones, roughly 93% being singletons. The sequences come from peripheral blood, collected 28 days after the second AZD1222 dose. The source is an adult who received the AZD1222 COVID-19 vaccine. Each CDR3 is given with its conserved first and last residue. The D gene is left open where the match is weak. Clone size appears in some rows only: once, few, many, or a class for an expanded clone.

D gene: -
clone size: -
V gene: TRBV9
J gene: TRBJ1-2
CDR3 protein: CASSPAGALSYGYTF
CDR3 DNA: TGTGCCAGCAGCCCCGCGGGGGCGCTCAGCTATGGCTACACCTTC

D gene: -
clone size: -
V gene: TRBV6-1
J gene: TRBJ1-3
CDR3 protein: CASSEFGNRYF
CDR3 DNA: TGTGCCAGCAGTGAATTTGGGAATAGATATTTT

D gene: -
clone size: -
V gene: TRBV7-8
J gene: TRBJ1-1
CDR3 protein: CASSLTSKNTEAFF
CDR3 DNA: TGTGCCAGCAGCTTAACGTCTAAGAACACTGAAGCTTTCTTT

D gene: -
clone size: -
V gene: TRBV7-6
J gene: TRBJ2-6
CDR3 protein: CASSLAGPLSGANVLTF
CDR3 DNA: TGTGCCAGCAGCTTGGCAGGGCCCCTCTCTGGGGCCAACGTCCTGACTTTC

D gene: -
clone size: -
V gene: TRBV9
J gene: TRBJ1-1
CDR3 protein: CASSVDSQGNTEAFF
CDR3 DNA: TGTGCCAGCAGCGTAGATTCCCAGGGCAACACTGAAGCTTTCTTT

D gene: -
clone size: -
V gene: TRBV6-5
J gene: TRBJ1-6
CDR3 protein: CASSYSMYKSNSPLHF
CDR3 DNA: TGTGCCAGCAGTTACTCGATGTACAAGAGCAATTCACCCCTCCACTTT

D gene: TRBD2
clone size: -
V gene: TRBV19
J gene: TRBJ2-1
CDR3 protein: CASSPILTGGYNEQFF
CDR3 DNA: TGTGCCAGTAGTCCAATATTAACGGGGGGCTACAATGAGCAGTTCTTC

D gene: -
clone size: -
V gene: TRBV7-2
J gene: TRBJ2-3
CDR3 protein: CASRREIASTQYF
CDR3 DNA: TGTGCCAGCCGGCGGGAAATTGCGAGTACGCAGTATTTT

D gene: -
clone size: -
V gene: TRBV3-1/TRBV3-2
J gene: TRBJ1-1
CDR3 protein: CASRNRVLNTEAFF
CDR3 DNA: TGTGCCAGCAGAAACAGGGTCCTGAACACTGAAGCTTTCTTT

D gene: TRBD2
clone size: -
V gene: TRBV15
J gene: TRBJ2-7
CDR3 protein: CATSELLAGAGDEQYF
CDR3 DNA: TGTGCCACCAGTGAGCTCCTAGCGGGAGCGGGCGACGAGCAGTACTTC

D gene: -
clone size: -
V gene: TRBV6-1
J gene: TRBJ1-1
CDR3 protein: CASSDGRGSWPEAFF
CDR3 DNA: TGTGCCAGCAGTGATGGCAGGGGTTCTTGGCCTGAAGCTTTCTTT

D gene: -
clone size: once
V gene: TRBV29-1
J gene: TRBJ1-1
CDR3 protein: CSVVGVRNTEAFF
CDR3 DNA: TGCAGCGTTGTGGGCGTCAGAAACACTGAAGCTTTCTTT

D gene: -
clone size: -
V gene: TRBV10-3
J gene: TRBJ1-2
CDR3 protein: CAVTRGHGGYGYTF
CDR3 DNA: TGTGCCGTTACTAGAGGGCACGGCGGCTATGGCTACACCTTC

D gene: -
clone size: -
V gene: TRBV5-1
J gene: TRBJ2-3
CDR3 protein: CASSLDAAPNTQYF
CDR3 DNA: TGCGCCAGCAGCTTGGATGCGGCCCCAAATACGCAGTATTTT

D gene: -
clone size: -
V gene: TRBV2
J gene: TRBJ1-1
CDR3 protein: CASSENWGTEAFF
CDR3 DNA: TGTGCCAGCAGTGAAAACTGGGGGACTGAAGCTTTCTTT

D gene: -
clone size: -
V gene: TRBV4-1
J gene: TRBJ2-3
CDR3 protein: CASSGPSDTQYF
CDR3 DNA: TGCGCCAGCAGCGGGCCGTCAGATACGCAGTATTTT

D gene: -
clone size: -
V gene: TRBV6-2/TRBV6-3
J gene: TRBJ1-6
CDR3 protein: CASSSRDMLNSPLHF
CDR3 DNA: TGTGCCAGCAGTTCCCGGGACATGCTGAATTCACCCCTCCACTTT

D gene: -
clone size: -
V gene: TRBV11-2
J gene: TRBJ1-2
CDR3 protein: CASSLDLRQDTYGYTF
CDR3 DNA: TGTGCCAGCAGCTTAGATCTCCGTCAGGACACTTATGGCTACACCTTC

D gene: -
clone size: -
V gene: TRBV12-2
J gene: TRBJ1-5
CDR3 protein: CASRSKTRKGALPNGQHF
CDR3 DNA: TGTGCAAGTCGCTCTAAGACCCGAAAGGGGGCCCTTCCAAATGGTCAGCATTTT

D gene: -
clone size: -
V gene: TRBV19
J gene: TRBJ1-2
CDR3 protein: CASSIWVGPLGGYTF
CDR3 DNA: TGTGCCAGTAGTATCTGGGTGGGTCCGCTGGGAGGCTACACCTTC

D gene: -
clone size: -
V gene: TRBV5-1
J gene: TRBJ2-7
CDR3 protein: CASSLPGQPYEQYF
CDR3 DNA: TGCGCCAGCAGCTTGCCAGGGCAGCCCTACGAGCAGTACTTC

D gene: -
clone size: -
V gene: TRBV3-1/TRBV3-2
J gene: TRBJ1-3
CDR3 protein: CASSVGQTVLPIYF
CDR3 DNA: TGTGCCAGCAGCGTCGGACAGACGGTTCTTCCCATATATTTT

D gene: -
clone size: -
V gene: TRBV7-2
J gene: TRBJ1-1
CDR3 protein: CASSLRMNTEAFF
CDR3 DNA: TGTGCCAGCAGCTTAAGAATGAACACTGAAGCTTTCTTT

D gene: -
clone size: -
V gene: TRBV5-1
J gene: TRBJ2-1
CDR3 protein: CASSFGELNYNEQFF
CDR3 DNA: TGCGCCAGCAGCTTTGGGGAATTGAACTACAATGAGCAGTTCTTC

D gene: -
clone size: -
V gene: TRBV6-1
J gene: TRBJ1-1
CDR3 protein: CASSEAGENTEAFF
CDR3 DNA: TGTGCCAGCAGTGAAGCTGGAGAGAACACTGAAGCTTTCTTT

D gene: TRBD1
clone size: few
V gene: TRBV5-4
J gene: TRBJ1-2
CDR3 protein: CASSSFRQGNYGYTF
CDR3 DNA: TGTGCCAGCAGCTCATTCAGACAGGGGAACTATGGCTACACCTTC

D gene: -
clone size: -
V gene: TRBV7-7
J gene: TRBJ2-1
CDR3 protein: CASSLNRVGEQFF
CDR3 DNA: TGTGCCAGCAGCCTGAACAGGGTTGGTGAGCAGTTCTTC

D gene: -
clone size: once
V gene: TRBV19
J gene: TRBJ2-2
CDR3 protein: CASIPSWPRELFF
CDR3 DNA: TGTGCCAGTATCCCATCTTGGCCCCGGGAGCTGTTTTTT

D gene: -
clone size: -
V gene: TRBV6-5
J gene: TRBJ1-6
CDR3 protein: CASSEVGGRSPLHF
CDR3 DNA: TGTGCCAGCTCAGAAGTGGGGGGCCGGTCACCCCTCCACTTT

D gene: -
clone size: once
V gene: TRBV27
J gene: TRBJ1-2
CDR3 protein: CASTDSRDTYGYTF
CDR3 DNA: TGTGCCAGCACCGACAGCCGGGACACCTATGGCTACACCTTC

D gene: -
clone size: -
V gene: TRBV4-1
J gene: TRBJ1-1
CDR3 protein: CASSQDRNTEAFF
CDR3 DNA: TGCGCCAGCAGCCAAGATAGGAACACTGAAGCTTTCTTT

D gene: -
clone size: -
V gene: TRBV30
J gene: TRBJ1-4
CDR3 protein: CAWSVYGSYNEKLFF
CDR3 DNA: TGTGCCTGGAGTGTATACGGCTCCTATAATGAAAAACTGTTTTTT

D gene: -
clone size: -
V gene: TRBV6-5
J gene: TRBJ2-7
CDR3 protein: CASSYSQVGAYEQYF
CDR3 DNA: TGTGCCAGCAGTTACTCGCAGGTCGGTGCATACGAGCAGTACTTC

D gene: TRBD1
clone size: few
V gene: TRBV4-1
J gene: TRBJ1-2
CDR3 protein: CASSQEPDRGTGYTF
CDR3 DNA: TGCGCCAGCAGCCAGGAGCCCGACAGGGGGACTGGCTACACCTTC

D gene: -
clone size: -
V gene: TRBV10-3
J gene: TRBJ1-6
CDR3 protein: CATRLSLDNSPLHF
CDR3 DNA: TGTGCCACCCGGCTCTCCTTGGACAATTCACCCCTCCACTTT

D gene: -
clone size: -
V gene: TRBV7-9
J gene: TRBJ2-7
CDR3 protein: CASSLEDSPKDF
CDR3 DNA: TGTGCCAGCAGCTTAGAGGACTCCCCCAAGGACTTC

D gene: TRBD1
clone size: -
V gene: TRBV9
J gene: TRBJ2-2
CDR3 protein: CASTKEGAWGTGELFF
CDR3 DNA: TGTGCCAGCACCAAAGAGGGGGCCTGGGGCACCGGGGAGCTGTTTTTT

D gene: TRBD2
clone size: -
V gene: TRBV7-8
J gene: TRBJ2-5
CDR3 protein: CASSFQGLAGAGETQYF
CDR3 DNA: TGTGCCAGCAGCTTTCAAGGACTAGCGGGGGCCGGGGAGACCCAGTACTTC

D gene: -
clone size: once
V gene: TRBV12-3/TRBV12-4
J gene: TRBJ2-7
CDR3 protein: CASSLEYYEQYF
CDR3 DNA: TGTGCCAGCAGTTTAGAGTACTACGAGCAGTACTTC

D gene: -
clone size: -
V gene: TRBV4-2
J gene: TRBJ2-6
CDR3 protein: CASSQTASSGANVLTF
CDR3 DNA: TGTGCCAGCAGCCAGACAGCCAGCTCTGGGGCCAACGTCCTGACTTTC

D gene: -
clone size: -
V gene: TRBV5-4
J gene: TRBJ1-1
CDR3 protein: CASSLIGSGMNTEAFF
CDR3 DNA: TGTGCCAGCAGCTTGATTGGTTCAGGGATGAACACTGAAGCTTTCTTT

D gene: TRBD1
clone size: -
V gene: TRBV3-1/TRBV3-2
J gene: TRBJ1-1
CDR3 protein: CASSQDLGGAWRVTEAFF
CDR3 DNA: TGTGCCAGCAGCCAAGATCTAGGGGGCGCGTGGAGGGTAACTGAAGCTTTCTTT

D gene: -
clone size: -
V gene: TRBV19
J gene: TRBJ2-3
CDR3 protein: CASSMGPARDTQYF
CDR3 DNA: TGTGCCAGTAGTATGGGGCCGGCTCGGGATACGCAGTATTTT

D gene: -
clone size: -
V gene: TRBV16
J gene: TRBJ1-1
CDR3 protein: CASSQWVELNTEAFF
CDR3 DNA: TGTGCCAGCAGCCAATGGGTAGAGCTGAACACTGAAGCTTTCTTT

D gene: -
clone size: once
V gene: TRBV5-6
J gene: TRBJ1-1
CDR3 protein: CASSPGQMGWASFEAFF
CDR3 DNA: TGTGCCAGCAGCCCTGGACAAATGGGGTGGGCGTCATTTGAAGCTTTCTTT

D gene: -
clone size: -
V gene: TRBV6-2/TRBV6-3
J gene: TRBJ2-7
CDR3 protein: CASIPGRRSYEQYF
CDR3 DNA: TGTGCCAGCATCCCCGGCCGCCGCTCCTACGAGCAGTACTTC

D gene: TRBD1
clone size: -
V gene: TRBV3-1/TRBV3-2
J gene: TRBJ1-5
CDR3 protein: CASSQEQGASNQPQHF
CDR3 DNA: TGTGCCAGCAGCCAAGAGCAGGGGGCAAGCAATCAGCCCCAGCATTTT

D gene: -
clone size: -
V gene: TRBV3-1/TRBV3-2
J gene: TRBJ1-3
CDR3 protein: CASSQGGPGNTIYF
CDR3 DNA: TGTGCCAGCAGCCAAGGAGGGCCTGGAAACACCATATATTTT

D gene: -
clone size: -
V gene: TRBV11-2
J gene: TRBJ2-1
CDR3 protein: CASGGRSSYNEQFF
CDR3 DNA: TGTGCCAGTGGGGGCCGAAGCTCCTACAATGAGCAGTTCTTC

D gene: -
clone size: once
V gene: TRBV6-5
J gene: TRBJ2-2
CDR3 protein: CASTHRTTGELFF
CDR3 DNA: TGTGCCAGCACCCATAGAACTACCGGGGAGCTGTTTTTT

D gene: -
clone size: -
V gene: TRBV19
J gene: TRBJ1-1
CDR3 protein: CASSRPDRANTEAFF
CDR3 DNA: TGTGCCAGTAGTAGGCCCGACAGAGCGAACACTGAAGCTTTCTTT

D gene: -
clone size: -
V gene: TRBV18
J gene: TRBJ1-1
CDR3 protein: CASSPVETEAFF
CDR3 DNA: TGTGCCAGCTCACCGGTGGAGACTGAAGCTTTCTTT

D gene: -
clone size: -
V gene: TRBV20-1
J gene: TRBJ2-1
CDR3 protein: CSANTASTFF
CDR3 DNA: TGCAGTGCCAACACAGCTTCGACGTTCTTC

D gene: TRBD1
clone size: -
V gene: TRBV5-1
J gene: TRBJ1-1
CDR3 protein: CASSPGQGSLSDTEAFF
CDR3 DNA: TGCGCCAGCAGCCCTGGACAGGGGAGCTTGTCCGACACTGAAGCTTTCTTT

D gene: -
clone size: -
V gene: TRBV6-2/TRBV6-3
J gene: TRBJ1-5
CDR3 protein: CASSYFGGNQPQHF
CDR3 DNA: TGTGCCAGCAGTTACTTTGGAGGCAACCAGCCCCAGCATTTT

D gene: -
clone size: once
V gene: TRBV10-3
J gene: TRBJ2-3
CDR3 protein: CAIRDYQREDTQYF
CDR3 DNA: TGTGCCATCAGAGACTACCAGAGGGAGGATACGCAGTATTTT

D gene: TRBD2
clone size: -
V gene: TRBV11-3
J gene: TRBJ2-1
CDR3 protein: CASSLVGALAGEQFF
CDR3 DNA: TGTGCCAGCAGCTTAGTAGGGGCTCTAGCGGGTGAGCAGTTCTTC

D gene: -
clone size: -
V gene: TRBV30
J gene: TRBJ1-2
CDR3 protein: CAWSSPGKHGYTF
CDR3 DNA: TGTGCCTGGAGCTCCCCCGGGAAGCATGGCTACACCTTC

D gene: -
clone size: -
V gene: TRBV10-3
J gene: TRBJ2-7
CDR3 protein: CAISEPNSYEQYF
CDR3 DNA: TGTGCCATCAGTGAGCCCAATTCCTACGAGCAGTACTTC